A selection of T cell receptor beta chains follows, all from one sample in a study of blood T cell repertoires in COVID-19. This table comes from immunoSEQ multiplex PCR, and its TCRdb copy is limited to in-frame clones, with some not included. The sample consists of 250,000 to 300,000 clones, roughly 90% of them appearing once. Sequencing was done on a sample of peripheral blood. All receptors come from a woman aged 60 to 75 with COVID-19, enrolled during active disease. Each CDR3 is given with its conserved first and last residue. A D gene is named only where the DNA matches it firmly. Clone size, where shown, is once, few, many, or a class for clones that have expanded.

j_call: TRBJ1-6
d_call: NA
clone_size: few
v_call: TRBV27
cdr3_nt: TGTGCCAGCAGTTCGCCGCTGAAGACAGGATACTCACCCCTCCACTTT
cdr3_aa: CASSSPLKTGYSPLHF

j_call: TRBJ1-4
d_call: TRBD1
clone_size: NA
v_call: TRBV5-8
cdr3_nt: TGTGCCAGCAGTCCTACGGGACAGGTGGGCGAAAAACTGTTTTTT
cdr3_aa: CASSPTGQVGEKLFF

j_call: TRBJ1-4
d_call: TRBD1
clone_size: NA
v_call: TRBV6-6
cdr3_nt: TGTGCCAGCAGCCTAGGGGGCCGGGCAACTAATGAAAAACTGTTTTTT
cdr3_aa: CASSLGGRATNEKLFF

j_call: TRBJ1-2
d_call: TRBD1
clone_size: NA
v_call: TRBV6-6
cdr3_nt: TGTGCCAGCAGTTTAGGGGGACAGGCCTATGGCTACACCTTC
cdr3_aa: CASSLGGQAYGYTF

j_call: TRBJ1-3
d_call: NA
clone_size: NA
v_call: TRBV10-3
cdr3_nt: TGTGCCACCCGGGCCTCGGGGTCGGGAAACACCATATATTTT
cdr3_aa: CATRASGSGNTIYF

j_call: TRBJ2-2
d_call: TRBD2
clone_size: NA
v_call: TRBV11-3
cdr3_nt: TGTGCCAGCAGCCCACCCGGGAGGGGGAACGGGGAGCTGTTTTTT
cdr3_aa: CASSPPGRGNGELFF

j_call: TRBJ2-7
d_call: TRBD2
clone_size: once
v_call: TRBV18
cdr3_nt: TGTGCCAGCTCACCCGGGACTAGCGGGGGGGCGTTCGAGCAGTACTTC
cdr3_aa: CASSPGTSGGAFEQYF

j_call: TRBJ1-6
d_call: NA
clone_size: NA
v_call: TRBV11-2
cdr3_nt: TGTGCCAGCATGCCTTGGACTGCGGGGAATTCACCCCTCCACTTT
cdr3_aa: CASMPWTAGNSPLHF

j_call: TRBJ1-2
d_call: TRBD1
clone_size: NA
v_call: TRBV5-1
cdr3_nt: TGCGCCAGCAGCACCCTGGGACAGGGCCCCCGGAGCTACACCTTC
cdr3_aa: CASSTLGQGPRSYTF

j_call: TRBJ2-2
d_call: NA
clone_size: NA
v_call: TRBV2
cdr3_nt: TGTGCCAGCACTCGGACATCCGGGGAGCTGTTTTTT
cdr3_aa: CASTRTSGELFF

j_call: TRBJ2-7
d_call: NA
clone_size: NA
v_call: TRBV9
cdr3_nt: TGTGCCAGCAGCGTAGGAGGATCCTTGCGCGAGCAGTACTTC
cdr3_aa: CASSVGGSLREQYF

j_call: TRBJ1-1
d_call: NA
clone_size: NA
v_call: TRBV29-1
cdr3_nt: TGCAGCGTTGAGGAGGGGAACACTGAAGCTTTCTTT
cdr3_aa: CSVEEGNTEAFF

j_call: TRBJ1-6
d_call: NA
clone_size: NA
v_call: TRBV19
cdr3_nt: TGTGCCAGTAGGCCAAGGGGCTATAATTCACCCCTCCACTTT
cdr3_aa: CASRPRGYNSPLHF

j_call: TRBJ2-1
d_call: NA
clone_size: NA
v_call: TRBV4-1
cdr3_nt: TGCGCCAGCAGACCCTCAGGGCTGTTTTCCTACAATGAGCAGTTCTTC
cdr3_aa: CASRPSGLFSYNEQFF

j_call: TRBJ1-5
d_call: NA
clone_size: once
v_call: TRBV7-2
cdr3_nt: TGTGCCAGCAGCCCGGAGGTGTATAGCAATCAGCCCCAGCATTTT
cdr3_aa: CASSPEVYSNQPQHF

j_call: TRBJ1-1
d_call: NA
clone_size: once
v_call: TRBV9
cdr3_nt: TGTGCCAGCAGCGTAGGGGGGGAAACTGAAGCTTTCTTT
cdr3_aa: CASSVGGETEAFF

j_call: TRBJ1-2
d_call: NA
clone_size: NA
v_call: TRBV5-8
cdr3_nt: TGTGCCAGCAGCTTTGAGGGATATGGCTACACCTTC
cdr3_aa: CASSFEGYGYTF

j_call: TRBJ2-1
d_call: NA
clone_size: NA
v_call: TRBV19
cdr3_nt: TGTGCCAGTAGTTCGACAGTTTACAATGAGCAGTTCTTC
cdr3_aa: CASSSTVYNEQFF

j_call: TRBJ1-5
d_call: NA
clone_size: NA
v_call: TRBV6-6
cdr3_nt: TGTGCCAGCAGTTACCTTTTGCGGTCCGGGCAGCCCCAGCATTTT
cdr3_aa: CASSYLLRSGQPQHF

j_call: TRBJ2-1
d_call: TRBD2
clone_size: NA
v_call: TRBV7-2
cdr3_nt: TGTGCCAGCAGCTTCTCATCCCAGCGGGGGGGCTACAATGAGCAGTTCTTC
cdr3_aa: CASSFSSQRGGYNEQFF

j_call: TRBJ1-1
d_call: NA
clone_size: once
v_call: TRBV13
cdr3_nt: TGTGCCAGCAGCTGGCGGGGCCCTGAAGCTTTCTTT
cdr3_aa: CASSWRGPEAFF

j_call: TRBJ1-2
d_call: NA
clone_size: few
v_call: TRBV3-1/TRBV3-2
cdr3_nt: TGTGCCAGCAGCCAGAGGGGGGGGAACTATGGCTACACCTTC
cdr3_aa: CASSQRGGNYGYTF

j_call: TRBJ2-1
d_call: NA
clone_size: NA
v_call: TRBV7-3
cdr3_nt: TGTGCCAGCAGCTTGACAGGATCCACCTACAATGAGCAGTTCTTC
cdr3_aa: CASSLTGSTYNEQFF

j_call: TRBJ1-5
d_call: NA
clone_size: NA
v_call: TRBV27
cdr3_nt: TGTGCCAGCAGTTCACAACCAGGGGTACAGTCCCAGCATTTT
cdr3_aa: CASSSQPGVQSQHF

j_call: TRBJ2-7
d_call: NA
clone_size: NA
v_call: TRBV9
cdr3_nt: TGTGCCAGCAGCGTGGGGGCTTCCTACGAGCAGTACTTC
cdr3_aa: CASSVGASYEQYF

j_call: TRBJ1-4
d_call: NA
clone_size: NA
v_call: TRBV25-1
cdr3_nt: TGTGCCAGCAGAGAGGGAGGCAGTGAAAAACTGTTTTTT
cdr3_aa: CASREGGSEKLFF

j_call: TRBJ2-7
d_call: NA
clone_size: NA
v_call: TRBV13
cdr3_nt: TGTGCCAGCAGCTTAGGCCCGTTGCAGGGGCACTTTTACAGCTCCTACGAGCAGTACTTC
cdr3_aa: CASSLGPLQGHFYSSYEQYF